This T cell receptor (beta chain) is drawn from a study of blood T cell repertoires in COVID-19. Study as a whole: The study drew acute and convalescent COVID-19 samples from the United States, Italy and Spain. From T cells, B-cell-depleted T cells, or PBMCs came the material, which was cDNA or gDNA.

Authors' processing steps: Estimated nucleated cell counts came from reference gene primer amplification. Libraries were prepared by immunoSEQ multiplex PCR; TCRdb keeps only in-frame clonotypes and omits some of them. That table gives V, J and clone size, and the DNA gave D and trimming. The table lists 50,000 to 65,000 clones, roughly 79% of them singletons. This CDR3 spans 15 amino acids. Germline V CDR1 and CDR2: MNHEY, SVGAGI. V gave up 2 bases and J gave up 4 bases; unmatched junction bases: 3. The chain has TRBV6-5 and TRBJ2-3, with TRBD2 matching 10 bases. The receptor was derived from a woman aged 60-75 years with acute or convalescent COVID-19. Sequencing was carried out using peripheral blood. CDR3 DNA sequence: TGTGCCAGCAGTTACGCTAGCGGGAGAGCAGATACGCAGTATTTT. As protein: CASSYASGRADTQYF.